These 3 T cell receptor beta chains originate from one sample sequenced in a study of blood T cell repertoires in COVID-19 (dated by TCRdb to 2018 to 2020). Receptor amplification or capture employed the immunoSEQ multiplex PCR assay. The source is immuneACCESS, and TCRdb retained only in-frame sequences with V and J called. Part of the clones is not carried over; for the studies checked, unresolved V genes explain less than half of this, and the remainder is unexplained. This sample has about 150,000 clones in its table, and about 88% of those were observed once. Of the sample, around 8.1% falls within the top ten clones. Source material: peripheral blood. The receptors were gathered from an older woman with COVID-19, enrolled during active disease.

This clone has a handful of counts. J is TRBJ2-1 and V is TRBV3-1 (or the pseudogene TRBV3-2); maybe TRBD1 (5 bases). Germline V gene lookup returns CDR1 LGHDT and CDR2 YNNKEL (reference sequence). V was clipped by 5 bases and J by 3 bases, with 11 bases between them. The CDR3 runs 14 residues. CDR3 DNA sequence: TGTGCCAGCAGCTTCCGGACACTCTACAATGAGCAGTTCTTC. Its protein product is CASSFRTLYNEQFF.

J is TRBJ1-2 and V is TRBV7-3, with a tentative D call TRBD1 (5 bases). Trimming shortened V by 2 bases and J by 4 bases, and 14 bases separated the two germline ends. The length of the CDR3 is 15 residues. CDR1 is SGHTA, CDR2 FQGTGA, per germline. The CDR3 loop is CASSLLGGSGYGYTF. DNA for the CDR3: TGTGCCAGCAGCTTATTGGGGGGGTCCGGCTATGGCTACACCTTC.

The chain couples TRBV21-1 to TRBJ1-5; the table's D call of TRBD1 was not tested on the DNA. TRBV21-1 is an annotated pseudogene. CDR3 size: 17 residues. CDR3 protein: CAKEPGQGCGSNQPQHF. The CDR3 nucleotides are TGTGCCAAAGAACCGGGACAGGGATGTGGTAGCAATCAGCCCCAGCATTTT.